At least ten counts were recorded for the clone carrying this TCR beta chain. Mismatch repair deficiency was confirmed in all patients, by PCR or immunohistochemistry. The TCR-sequenced patients were a few responders to pembrolizumab. The data were obtained in a study of PD-1 blockade in mismatch repair-deficient tumors. Across the study: Patients had around 12 mismatch repair-deficient cancer types, all previously treated and progressing.

V lost 3 bases and J lost 1; bases outside the gene matches: 7. This CDR3 comprises 17 residues. The germline V gene has CDR1 SGHTA and CDR2 FQGNSA. TCRdb's copy holds only in-frame clones and misses some; the assay was immunoSEQ multiplex PCR. This sample has 70,000 to 95,000 clones; more than 80% occur once, and the top ten carry 5% to 7%. Here the sequenced sample was peripheral blood, taken 44 weeks after starting pembrolizumab. The source of this sequence is an adult with mismatch repair-deficient cancer. The chain joins TRBV7-2 to TRBJ2-7, with 12 nucleotides matching TRBD2. CDR3: CASSFSSGLAGSYEQYF. DNA for the CDR3: TGTGCCAGCAGCTTTTCCTCCGGACTAGCGGGGTCCTACGAGCAGTACTTC.